One and the same sample provided the 7 T cell receptor beta chains below, sequenced in a study of T cells after yellow fever vaccination. MiXCR, run by TCRdb on the 5' RACE reads, gives a single entry per CDR3 protein. This sample carries about 510,000 distinct CDR3 sequences, about a fifth of them seen once, and the ten largest clones take roughly 16%. Source: PBMCs, taken roughly 20 days after the first yellow fever vaccination. The receptors originated from a man aged 18-30 years who received the YFV17D yellow fever vaccine.

This clonotype was found many times. The chain has TRBV12-3 or TRBV12-4 and TRBJ1-2; D ambiguous. V gave up 7 bases and J gave up 4 bases, with 16 bases separating them. CDR3 size: 14 residues. CDR3 in amino acids: CASTPTGFTYGYTF. The DNA of the CDR3 is TGTGCCAGCACCCCGACCGGGTTTACCTATGGCTACACCTTC.

The sample holds a few counts of this clonotype. Here the CDR3 reads CASSIGGIQETQYF. CDR3 DNA: TGTGCCAGCAGTATAGGGGGAATTCAAGAGACCCAGTACTTC. The chain combines TRBV6-1 with TRBJ2-5; the D gene is possibly TRBD1 (6 bases). There are 14 residues in the CDR3. The germline V gene has CDR1 MNHNS and CDR2 SASEGT. V dropped 5 bases and J dropped 2 bases, with 12 bases sitting between them.

This clonotype was seen only a few times. The genes are TRBV7-2 and TRBJ1-2; possibly TRBD1 for D (6 bases). The CDR3 sequence is 14 residues long. From germline, CDR1 is SGHTA and CDR2 FQGNSA. The germline V and J ends were trimmed by 5 bases and 2 bases, with 12 bases remaining between them. The CDR3 DNA sequence: TGTGCCAGCAGCGTAAGGACAGACAACTATGGCTACACCTTC. Encoded protein: CASSVRTDNYGYTF.

The chain uses TRBV10-3 and TRBJ2-7, with D uncertain. Germline V gene sequence: CDR1 ENHRY, CDR2 SYGVKD. The germline V and J ends were trimmed by 3 bases and 6 bases, with 9 bases remaining between them. This CDR3 is 12 amino acids long. In nucleotides, the CDR3 is TGTGCCATCAGTGAACGGGCAGGCGAGCAGTACGTC. Residues: CAISERAGEQYV.

This clonotype has only a few counts. The V and J genes are TRBV18 and TRBJ2-1; D possibly corresponds to TRBD1 (6 bases). V lost 5 bases and J 6 bases, leaving 11 bases between the germline ends. The CDR3 contains 13 residues. CDR1 is KGHSH, CDR2 LQKENI, per germline. CDR3 region: CASSAGTLNEQFF. As DNA, the CDR3 is TGTGCCAGCTCAGCCGGGACACTCAATGAGCAGTTCTTC.

This clonotype was picked up a small number of times. The V and J genes are TRBV6-5 and TRBJ2-5; D perhaps matches TRBD1 (6 bases). Per germline, CDR1 MNHEY and CDR2 SVGAGI. The germline V and J ends were trimmed by 1 base and 0 bases, with 9 bases remaining between them. There are 15 residues in the CDR3. The CDR3 sequence is CASSYWGTNQETQYF. As DNA, the CDR3 is TGTGCCAGCAGTTACTGGGGGACAAACCAAGAGACCCAGTACTTC.

This clonotype was counted a few times. The V and J genes are TRBV6-5 and TRBJ2-7, with TRBD1 as a possible D gene (5 bases). Germline V gene data show CDR1 as MNHEY and CDR2 as SVGAGI. CDR3 size: 14 residues. Trimming shortened V by 4 bases and J by 1 base, and 11 bases separated the two germline ends. CDR3 residues: CASSWGPDSYEQYV. The CDR3 DNA is TGTGCCAGCAGTTGGGGCCCTGATTCCTACGAGCAGTACGTC.